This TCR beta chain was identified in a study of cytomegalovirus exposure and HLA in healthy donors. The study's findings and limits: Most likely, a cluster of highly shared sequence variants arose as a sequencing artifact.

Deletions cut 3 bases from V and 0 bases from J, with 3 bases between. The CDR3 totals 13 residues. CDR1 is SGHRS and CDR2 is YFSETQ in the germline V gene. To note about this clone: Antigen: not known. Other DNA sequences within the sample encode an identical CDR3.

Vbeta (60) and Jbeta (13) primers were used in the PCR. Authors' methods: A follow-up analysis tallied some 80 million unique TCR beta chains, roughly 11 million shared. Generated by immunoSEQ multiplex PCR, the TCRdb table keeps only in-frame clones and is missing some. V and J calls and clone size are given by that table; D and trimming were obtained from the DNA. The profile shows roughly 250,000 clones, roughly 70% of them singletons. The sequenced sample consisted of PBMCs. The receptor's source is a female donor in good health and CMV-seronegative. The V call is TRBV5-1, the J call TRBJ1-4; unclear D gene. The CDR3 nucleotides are TGCGCCAGCAGCTCCGCAACTAATGAAAAACTGTTTTTT. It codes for CASSSATNEKLFF.